This T cell receptor (beta chain) appears in the sequencing data of a study of blood T cells in healthy people across ages (dated by TCRdb to the mid-2010s). At the level of the whole study: Template switching captured roughly one uniquely barcoded TCR beta cDNA molecule per two T cells in model experiments. Age-related changes in TCR beta repertoire diversity were measured in the study by deep sequencing normalized with unique cDNA molecular identifiers. Donors were grouped into four age groups: young (average roughly 15 years), middle-aged (approximately 41), aged (roughly 62) and long-lived (approximately 82). Donors of different ages were randomly distributed across sequencing lanes to avoid experimental bias. Using the same blood draw, the study looked at two additional independent replicas of 1 million unique cDNA reads for two donors, one aged 18 to 30 and the other aged 80 or older. The research as a whole found: A strong correlation was found between observed TCR beta diversity and the percentage of naive T cells measured by flow cytometry. Observed TCR beta diversity per million T cells fell roughly linearly with age, and a significant reduction was already apparent by age roughly 40. Total diversity estimates from one million sequenced T cells were considered lower bounds and underestimates. Compared with the aged group, the long-lived group had more naive CD4+ T cells, fewer expanded clones and increased TCR diversity, a pattern suggesting age selection. Conclusive comparison of naive and antigen-experienced compartments was prevented by the profiling of bulk unsorted PBMCs. Because the CMV infection status of the donors was unknown, age-related changes in expanded clonotypes may potentially have been confounded.

The method was 5' RACE. For sequencing, an Illumina HiSeq 2500 was employed. A second about 7 to 12 cycle PCR used a sample-barcoded 5' primer and a J-beta primer mix. Each TCR beta cDNA molecule received a unique molecular identifier from a template-switch 5' adaptor carrying 12 random nucleotides. Each sample yielded at least 2.5 million CDR3-containing paired-end reads. The Mint cDNA synthesis kit, primed by a TRBC-specific oligonucleotide, was used to synthesize first-strand cDNA from all RNA. All cDNA was treated with uracil-DNA glycosylase and then went through a first 18-cycle PCR with the universal primers M1SS and BC2_uni_R. In the original analysis: Normalization of each sample was performed by random selection of 1 million high-quality reads, each carrying a distinct molecular identifier. Instead of being binned into consensus sequences, reads with shared molecular identifiers were discarded. CDR3 identification, clonotype clustering and error correction used MiTCR with a Q25 quality threshold and the strictest error-elimination algorithm. A nonparametric unseen species model with Euler transformation was used to estimate a lower bound on total TCR beta diversity. TCRdb took the public reads, trimmed them with fastp at Q25, ran MiXCR for clone calling and kept in-frame beta chains. Merged by CDR3 protein, the rows form single entries marked with the most common genes and DNA. V and J calls and clone size were set by TCRdb, not the authors. This sample holds hundreds of thousands of distinct CDR3 sequences; under 30% were observed only once. Clones ranked in the top ten supply approximately 15% of the sample.

V and J lose 5 bases and 0 bases, and a span of 14 bases separates them. The CDR3 has 16 amino acids, counting the end cysteine and phenylalanine. The kept DNA is CDR3 alone, 48 bases in frame from the first base. The germline V gene specifies SGHTA as CDR1 and FQGNSA as CDR2. The approximately 39 donors, aged about 6 to 100 years, were systemically healthy Caucasian individuals from Russia. Ten milliliters of peripheral blood were collected from each donor into EDTA-treated Vacutainer tubes. Ficoll-Paque density-gradient centrifugation was used to isolate PBMCs, with at least 6.5 million obtained per sample. Total RNA was extracted from PBMCs with Trizol reagent, with at least 6 micrograms obtained per sample. Naive CD45RAhigh/CD27high T cell percentages were measured by flow cytometry on a PBMC aliquot from every donor. This clonotype was counted between two and nine times. Its antigen has not been determined. No much larger clone is present one base from it, and per-base qualities are unavailable.

Sequences were obtained from blood. The receptor was derived from a woman older than 75 in good health. Recombination joined TRBV7-2 with TRBJ1-5; D gene: possibly TRBD1, on 5 matching bases. The CDR3 region has the sequence CASSAGPISSNQPQHF. Here is the DNA: TGTGCCAGCAGCGCAGGGCCGATTAGTAGCAATCAGCCCCAGCATTTT.